These 15 T cell receptor beta chains were all obtained from the same sample, sequenced in a study of beta chain features in type 1 diabetes. Sequencing targeted expressed TCRB transcripts, as all isolated RNA had been reverse transcribed. Measured with immunoSEQ multiplex PCR; TCRdb has only the in-frame clones, and not every one. The table has 120,000 to 150,000 clones, around a tenth seen once; the top ten hold about 0.6%. The sequenced sample was central memory CD4+ T cells from blood. These receptor sequences come from a middle-aged woman in good health.

V and J are TRBV25-1 and TRBJ2-6; D is possibly TRBD1 (6 bases). V was trimmed by 3 bases and J by 0 bases, leaving 12 bases between them. This CDR3 is built from 17 residues. The germline V gene encodes CDR1 MGHDK and CDR2 SYGVNS. The DNA of the CDR3 is TGTGCCAGCAGTGACTATGGGACACGCTCTGGGGCCAACGTCCTGACTTTC. Its translation is CASSDYGTRSGANVLTF.

The chain joins TRBV25-1 to TRBJ2-7, with 7 bases that match TRBD1. The CDR3 contains 13 residues. V was pared by 6 bases and J by 6 bases, with 8 bases of the junction left unmatched. The germline V gene encodes CDR1 MGHDK and CDR2 SYGVNS. CDR3 sequence (DNA): TGTGCCAGCAGCTACAGGGGTTTCTCCGAGCAGTACTTC. This sequence encodes CASSYRGFSEQYF.

This clone was seen once. Here the CDR3 reads CASSPVLGRTEAFF. The DNA for the CDR3 is TGTGCCAGCAGCCCAGTACTCGGGAGGACTGAAGCTTTCTTT. V and J are TRBV7-9 and TRBJ1-1; D is ambiguous. V was cut by 5 bases and J by 5 bases, with 15 bases left in between. CDR1 and CDR2 (germline): SEHNR, FQNEAQ (reference sequence). The CDR3 runs 14 residues.

V usage is TRBV4-1 and J usage is TRBJ2-7; D may be TRBD2 (6 bases). This CDR3 comprises 19 residues. Trimming took 2 bases from V and 1 from J, leaving 24 bases between them. Germline V gene data show CDR1 as MGHRA and CDR2 as YSYEKL. The CDR3: CASSQFSTPLGGSSYEQYF. In nucleotides, the CDR3 is TGCGCCAGCAGCCAATTCTCGACCCCACTTGGGGGGTCGTCCTACGAGCAGTACTTC.

V and J are TRBV29-1 and TRBJ1-2; 9 bases line up with TRBD1. CDR1 SQVTM and CDR2 ANQGSEA come from the germline V gene. Trimming at V came to 1 base and at J to 5 bases, leaving 5 bases not matched to a gene. The CDR3 consists of 14 residues. CDR3 sequence reads: CSVEAGDRAYGYTF. CDR3 sequence (DNA): TGCAGCGTTGAAGCCGGGGACAGGGCTTATGGCTACACCTTC.

The rearrangement joins TRBV5-1 to TRBJ2-3, with a weak D call TRBD1 (6 bases). The CDR3 loop spans 14 amino acids. From germline, CDR1 is SGHRS and CDR2 YFSETQ. V lost 7 bases to trimming and J lost 0 bases, with 12 bases between them. Here the CDR3 DNA reads TGCGCCAGCCACACGCAGGGGAGCACAGATACGCAGTATTTT. It encodes CASHTQGSTDTQYF.

This clone was picked up many times. This sequence joins TRBV5-6 and TRBJ2-7; 8 bases align to TRBD1. The germline gives CDR1 SGHDT, CDR2 YYEEEE. The CDR3 extends over 15 amino acids. J gave up 4 bases and V 1 base, and 7 bases lay outside the gene matches. The CDR3 DNA reads TGTGCCAGCAGCTTGAAACCACAGGGGGAATACGAGCAGTACTTC. This encodes CASSLKPQGEYEQYF.

The sample holds a few counts of this clone. V and J are TRBV5-6 and TRBJ2-7, with a tentative D call TRBD2 (5 bases). CDR1 is SGHDT and CDR2 is YYEEEE in the germline V gene. The length of the CDR3 is 13 residues. V was cut by 0 bases and J by 6 bases, with 10 bases left in between. This CDR3 is CASSLAGGSEQYF. The DNA for the CDR3 is TGTGCCAGCAGCTTGGCCGGAGGTTCCGAGCAGTACTTC.

For this clone: The junction and the germline gene differ at one end; a read error may be behind it. The rearrangement joins TRBV7-7 to TRBJ2-5; D perhaps matches TRBD2 (6 bases). CDR3 length equals 14 residues. CDR1 and CDR2 from the germline V gene are SSHAT and FNYEAQ (reference sequence). The CDR3 sequence is CASSLLTSGETQYF. DNA of the CDR3: TGTGCTAGCAGCTTACTGACTAGTGGGGAGACCCAGTACTTC.

The chain carries TRBV10-3 and TRBJ2-7; TRBD2 is a possible D gene (5 bases). In germline, CDR1 is ENHRY, CDR2 SYGVKD. V lost 0 bases, J lost 2 bases, and 5 bases lay in between. CDR3 length: 13 residues. The CDR3 DNA reads TGTGCCATCAGTGAGTCGGAGGCCTACGAGCAGTACTTC. Its translation: CAISESEAYEQYF.

The V gene is TRBV9, the J gene TRBJ2-5; 9 positions match TRBD2. This CDR3 is 13 amino acids long. Germline V CDR1 and CDR2: SGDLS, YYNGEE. V dropped 6 bases and J dropped 3; count of bases not matched to a gene: 3. The CDR3 reads CASNPSGEETQYF. The CDR3 DNA reads as TGTGCCAGCAACCCTAGCGGGGAAGAGACCCAGTACTTC.

This clone has at least ten counts. The chain is built from TRBV7-6 and TRBJ2-1; D is unclear. V was clipped by 1 base and J by 6 bases, with 10 bases between them. The CDR3 contains 14 residues. CDR1 is SGHVS, CDR2 FNYEAQ, per germline. The DNA of the CDR3 is TGTGCCAGCAGCTTAGATATCAGTGTCAATGAGCAGTTCTTC. Protein sequence: CASSLDISVNEQFF.

The table lists this clone with a few counts. The chain is built from TRBV7-9 and TRBJ2-1, with no clear D. The CDR3 runs to 15 residues. Germline V CDR1 and CDR2: SEHNR, FQNEAQ (reference sequence). The V and J ends lost 1 base and 7 bases respectively, with 14 bases between them. CDR3 residues: CASSLVETQKNEQFF. CDR3 coding DNA: TGTGCCAGCAGCTTAGTGGAGACTCAAAAAAATGAGCAGTTCTTC.

This clone came up a few times. This rearrangement joins TRBV6-5 to TRBJ2-2; 11 bases are shared with TRBD2. Germline V lookup: CDR1 MNHEY, CDR2 SVGAGI. CDR3 length: 15 amino acids. J gave up 6 bases and V 8 bases, and 8 bases lay outside the gene matches. The CDR3 sequence: CASGVAGGRAGELFF. The CDR3 DNA reads as TGTGCCAGCGGGGTAGCGGGGGGGCGAGCCGGGGAGCTGTTTTTT.

The rearrangement links TRBV7-2 to TRBJ1-2; no reliable D call. The CDR3 is 14 amino acids. Germline CDR1 and CDR2: SGHTA and FQGNSA. V lost 2 bases, J lost 8 bases, and 15 bases lay in between. In DNA form, the CDR3 reads TGTGCCAGCAGCTTATCAGTCCCATCCGGGGGCTACACCTTC. As protein: CASSLSVPSGGYTF.